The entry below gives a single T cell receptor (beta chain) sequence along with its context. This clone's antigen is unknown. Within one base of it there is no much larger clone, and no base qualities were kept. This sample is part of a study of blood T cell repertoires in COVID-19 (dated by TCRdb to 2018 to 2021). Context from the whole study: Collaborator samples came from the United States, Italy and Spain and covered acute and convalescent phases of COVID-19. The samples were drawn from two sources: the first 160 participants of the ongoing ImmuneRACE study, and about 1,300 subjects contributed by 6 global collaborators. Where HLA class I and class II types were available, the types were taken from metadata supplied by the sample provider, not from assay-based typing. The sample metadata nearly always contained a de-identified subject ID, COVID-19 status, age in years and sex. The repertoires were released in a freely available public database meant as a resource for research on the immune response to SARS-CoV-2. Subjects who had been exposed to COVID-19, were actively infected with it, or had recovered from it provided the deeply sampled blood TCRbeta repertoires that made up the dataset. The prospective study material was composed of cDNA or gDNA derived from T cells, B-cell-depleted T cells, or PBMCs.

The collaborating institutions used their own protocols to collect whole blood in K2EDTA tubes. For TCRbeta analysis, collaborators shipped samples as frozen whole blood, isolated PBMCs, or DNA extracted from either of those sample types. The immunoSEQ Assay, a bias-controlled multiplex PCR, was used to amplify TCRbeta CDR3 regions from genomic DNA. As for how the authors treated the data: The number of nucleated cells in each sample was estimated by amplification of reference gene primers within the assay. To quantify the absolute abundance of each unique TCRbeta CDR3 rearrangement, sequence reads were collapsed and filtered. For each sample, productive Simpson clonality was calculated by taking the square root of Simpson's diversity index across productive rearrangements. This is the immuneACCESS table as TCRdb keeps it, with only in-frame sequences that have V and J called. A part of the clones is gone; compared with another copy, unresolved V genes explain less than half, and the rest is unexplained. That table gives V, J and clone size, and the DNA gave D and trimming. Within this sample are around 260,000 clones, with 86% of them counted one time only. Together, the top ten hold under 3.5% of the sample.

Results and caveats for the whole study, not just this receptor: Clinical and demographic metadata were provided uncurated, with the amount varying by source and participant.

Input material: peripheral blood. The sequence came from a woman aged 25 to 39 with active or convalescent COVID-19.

The DNA sequence reads TGTGCCAGCAGTGAACAGGAGGGGCCGTGGACCGGAAACACCATATATTTT. Its protein product is CASSEQEGPWTGNTIYF. The rearranged chain carries TRBV6-1 and TRBJ1-3; tentative D gene TRBD1, with 5 bases matching. The junction carries 18 bases between V and J, which are trimmed by 2 bases and 4 bases respectively. The CDR3 has 17 amino acids, counting the end cysteine and phenylalanine. Kept here is only the CDR3 DNA, which spans 51 bases and is read in frame from base 1. CDR1 MNHNS and CDR2 SASEGT were looked up in the germline V gene.